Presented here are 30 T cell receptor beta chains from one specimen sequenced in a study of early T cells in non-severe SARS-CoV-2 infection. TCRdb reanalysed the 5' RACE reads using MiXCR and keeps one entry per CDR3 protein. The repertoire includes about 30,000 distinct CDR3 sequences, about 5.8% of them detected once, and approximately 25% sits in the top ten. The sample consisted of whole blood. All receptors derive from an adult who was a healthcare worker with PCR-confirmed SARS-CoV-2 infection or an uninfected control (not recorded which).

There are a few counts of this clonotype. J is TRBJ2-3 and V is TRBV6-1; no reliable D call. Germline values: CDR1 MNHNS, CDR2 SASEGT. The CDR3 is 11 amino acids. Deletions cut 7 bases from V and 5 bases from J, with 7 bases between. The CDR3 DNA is TGTGCCAGCACGTCCCAAGATACGCAGTATTTT. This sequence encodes CASTSQDTQYF.

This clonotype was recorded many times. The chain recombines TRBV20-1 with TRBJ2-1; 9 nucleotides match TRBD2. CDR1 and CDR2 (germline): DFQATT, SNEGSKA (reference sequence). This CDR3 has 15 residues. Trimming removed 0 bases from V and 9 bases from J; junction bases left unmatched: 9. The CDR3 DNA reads TGCAGTGCTAGAGATCGCTGGCGGGAGGGCGGTGAGCAGTTCTTC. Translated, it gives CSARDRWREGGEQFF.

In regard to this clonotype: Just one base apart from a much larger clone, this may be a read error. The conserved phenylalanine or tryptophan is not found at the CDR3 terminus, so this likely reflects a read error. The CDR3: CASSSGLAGADTQYL. CDR3 coding DNA: TGCGCCAGCAGCTCGGGACTAGCGGGAGCAGATACGCAGTATCTT. The chain uses TRBV5-1 and TRBJ2-3; 14 bases are shared with TRBD2. J gave up 4 bases and V 3 bases, and 1 base lay outside the gene matches. This CDR3 spans 15 amino acids. Germline V gene lookup returns CDR1 SGHRS and CDR2 YFSETQ.

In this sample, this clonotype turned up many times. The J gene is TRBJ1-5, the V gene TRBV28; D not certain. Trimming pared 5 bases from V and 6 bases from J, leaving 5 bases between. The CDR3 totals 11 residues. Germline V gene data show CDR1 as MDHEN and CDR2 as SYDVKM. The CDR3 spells CASSIGQPQHF. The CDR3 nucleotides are TGTGCCAGCAGTATCGGTCAGCCCCAGCATTTT.

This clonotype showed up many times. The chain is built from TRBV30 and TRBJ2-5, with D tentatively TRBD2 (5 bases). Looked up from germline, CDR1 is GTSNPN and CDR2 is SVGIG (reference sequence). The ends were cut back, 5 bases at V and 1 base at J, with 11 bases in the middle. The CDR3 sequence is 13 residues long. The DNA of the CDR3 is TGTGCCTGGGGGAGACACTCCCAAGAGACCCAGTACTTC. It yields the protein CAWGRHSQETQYF.

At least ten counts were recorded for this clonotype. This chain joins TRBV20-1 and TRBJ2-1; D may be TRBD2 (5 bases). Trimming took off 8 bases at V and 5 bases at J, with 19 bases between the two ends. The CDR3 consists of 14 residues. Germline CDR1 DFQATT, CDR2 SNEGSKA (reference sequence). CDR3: CSCLEGVSDNEQFF. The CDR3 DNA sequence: TGCAGTTGCCTAGAGGGAGTATCCGACAATGAGCAGTTCTTC.

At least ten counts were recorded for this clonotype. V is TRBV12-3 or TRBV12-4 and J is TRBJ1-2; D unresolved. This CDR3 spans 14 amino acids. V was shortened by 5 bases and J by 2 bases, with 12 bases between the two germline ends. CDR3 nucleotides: TGTGCCAGCAGTCCGCAGAGCGAAAACTATGGCTACACCTTC. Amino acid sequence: CASSPQSENYGYTF.

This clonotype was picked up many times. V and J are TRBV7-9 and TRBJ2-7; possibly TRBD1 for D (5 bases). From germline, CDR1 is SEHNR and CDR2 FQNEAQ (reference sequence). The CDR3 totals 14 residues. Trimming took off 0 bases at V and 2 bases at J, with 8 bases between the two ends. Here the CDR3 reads CASSLAGRPYEQYF. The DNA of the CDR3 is TGTGCCAGCAGCTTAGCGGGGCGTCCCTACGAGCAGTACTTC. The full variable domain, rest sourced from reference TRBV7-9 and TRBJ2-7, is DTGVSQNPRHKITKRGQNVTFRCDPISEHNRLYWYRQTLGQGPEFLTYFQNEAQLEKSRLLSDRFSAERPKGSFSTLEIQRTEQGDSAMYLCASSLAGRPYEQYFGPGTRLTVT.

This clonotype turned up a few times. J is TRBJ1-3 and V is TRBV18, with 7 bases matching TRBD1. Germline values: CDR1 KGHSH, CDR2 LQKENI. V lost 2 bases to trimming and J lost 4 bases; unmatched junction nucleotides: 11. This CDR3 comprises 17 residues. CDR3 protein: CASSPGNRGRLGNTIYF. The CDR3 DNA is TGTGCCAGCTCACCAGGCAACAGGGGCCGCCTCGGAAACACCATATATTTT.

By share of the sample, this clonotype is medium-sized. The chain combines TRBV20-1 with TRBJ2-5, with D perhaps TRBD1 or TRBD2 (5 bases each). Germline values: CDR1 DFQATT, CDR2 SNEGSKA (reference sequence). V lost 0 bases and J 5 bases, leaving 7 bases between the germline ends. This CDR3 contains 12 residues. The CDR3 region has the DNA TGCAGTGCTAGAGATTGGGGGGAGACCCAGTACTTC. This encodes CSARDWGETQYF.

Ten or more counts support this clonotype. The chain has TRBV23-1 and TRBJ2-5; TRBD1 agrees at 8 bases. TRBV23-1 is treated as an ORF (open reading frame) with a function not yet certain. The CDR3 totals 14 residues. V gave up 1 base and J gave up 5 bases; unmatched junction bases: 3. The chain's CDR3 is CASSQWTGSETQYF. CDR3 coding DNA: TGCGCCAGCAGTCAATGGACAGGGTCTGAGACCCAGTACTTC.

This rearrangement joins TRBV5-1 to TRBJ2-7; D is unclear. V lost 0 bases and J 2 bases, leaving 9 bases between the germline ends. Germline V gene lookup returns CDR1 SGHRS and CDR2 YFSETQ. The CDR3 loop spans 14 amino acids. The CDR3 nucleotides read TGCGCCAGCAGCTTGGAAATAGGGACCTACGAGCAGTACTTC. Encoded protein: CASSLEIGTYEQYF.

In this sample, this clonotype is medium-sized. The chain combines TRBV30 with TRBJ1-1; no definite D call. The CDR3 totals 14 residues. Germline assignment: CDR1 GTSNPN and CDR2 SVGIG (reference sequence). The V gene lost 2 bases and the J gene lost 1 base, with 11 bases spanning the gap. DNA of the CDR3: TGTGCCTGGAGTAAAGTGGTCCCGAACACTGAAGCTTTCTTT. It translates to CAWSKVVPNTEAFF. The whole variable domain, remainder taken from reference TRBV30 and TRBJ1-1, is SQTIHQWPATLVQPVGSPLSLECTVEGTSNPNLYWYRQAAGRGLQLLFYSVGIGQISSEVPQNLSASRPQDRQFILSSKKLLLSDSGFYLCAWSKVVPNTEAFFGQGTRLTVV.

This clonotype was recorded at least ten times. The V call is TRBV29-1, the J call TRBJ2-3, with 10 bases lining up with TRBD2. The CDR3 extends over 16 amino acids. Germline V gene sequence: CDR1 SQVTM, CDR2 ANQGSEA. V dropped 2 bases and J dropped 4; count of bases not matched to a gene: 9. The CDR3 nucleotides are TGCAGCGTTGAAATGTTCGAGCGGGGGGGCGCAGATACGCAGTATTTT. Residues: CSVEMFERGGADTQYF.

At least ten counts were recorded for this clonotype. The CDR3 DNA reads TGTGCCAGCAGCTCAGCAGGCTCCTACAATGAGCAGTTCTTC. Encoded protein: CASSSAGSYNEQFF. The V and J genes are TRBV7-8 and TRBJ2-1; D is unclear. Trimming removed 4 bases at V and 0 bases at J, with 7 bases between. The CDR3 loop spans 14 amino acids. The germline CDR1 and CDR2 sequences are SGHVS and FQNEAQ.

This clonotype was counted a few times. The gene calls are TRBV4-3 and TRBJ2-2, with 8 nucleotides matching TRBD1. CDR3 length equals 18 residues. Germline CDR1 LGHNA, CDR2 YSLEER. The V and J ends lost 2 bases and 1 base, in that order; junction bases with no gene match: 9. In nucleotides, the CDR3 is TGCGCCAGCAGCCAATTCCTTGCCGGGACAGGGAACACCGGGGAGCTGTTTTTT. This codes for CASSQFLAGTGNTGELFF.

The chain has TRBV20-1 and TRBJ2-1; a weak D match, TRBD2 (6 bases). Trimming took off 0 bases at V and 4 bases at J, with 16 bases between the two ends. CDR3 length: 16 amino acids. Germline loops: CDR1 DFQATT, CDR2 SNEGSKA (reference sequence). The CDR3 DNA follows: TGCAGTGCTAGAGAGGTGGGACTCCCGAAGTACAATGAGCAGTTCTTC. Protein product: CSAREVGLPKYNEQFF.

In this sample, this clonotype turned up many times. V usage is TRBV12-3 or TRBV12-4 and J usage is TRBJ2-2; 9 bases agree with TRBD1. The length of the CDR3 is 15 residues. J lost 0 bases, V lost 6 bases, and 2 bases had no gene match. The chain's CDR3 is CASSRQGANTGELFF. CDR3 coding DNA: TGTGCCAGCAGCCGACAGGGGGCGAACACCGGGGAGCTGTTTTTT.

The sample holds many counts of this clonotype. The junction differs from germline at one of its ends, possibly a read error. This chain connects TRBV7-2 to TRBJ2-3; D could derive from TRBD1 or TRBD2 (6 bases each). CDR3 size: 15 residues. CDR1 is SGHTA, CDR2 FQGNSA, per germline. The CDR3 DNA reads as TGTGCCAGCAGCTTAGAGGGGGGCAGCAGAGATACGCAGTATTTT. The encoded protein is CASSLEGGSRDTQYF.

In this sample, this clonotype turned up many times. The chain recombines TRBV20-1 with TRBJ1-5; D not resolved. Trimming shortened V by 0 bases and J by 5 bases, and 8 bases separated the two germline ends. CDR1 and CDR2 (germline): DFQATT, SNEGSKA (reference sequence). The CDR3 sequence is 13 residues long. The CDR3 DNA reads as TGCAGTGCTAGAGAACGGCCAGATCAGCCCCAGCATTTT. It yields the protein CSARERPDQPQHF.

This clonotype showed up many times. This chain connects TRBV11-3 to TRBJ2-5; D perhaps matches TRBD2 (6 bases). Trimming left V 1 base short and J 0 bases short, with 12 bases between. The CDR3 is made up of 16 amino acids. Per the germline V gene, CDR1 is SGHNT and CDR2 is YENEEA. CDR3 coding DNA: TGTGCCAGCAGCTTAGGAATGGGACTTTACCAAGAGACCCAGTACTTC. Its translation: CASSLGMGLYQETQYF.

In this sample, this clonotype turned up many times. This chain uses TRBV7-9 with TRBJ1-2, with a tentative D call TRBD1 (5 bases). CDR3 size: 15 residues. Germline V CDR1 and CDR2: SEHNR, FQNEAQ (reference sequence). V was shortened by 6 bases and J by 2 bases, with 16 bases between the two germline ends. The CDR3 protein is CASRPIRDWNYGYTF. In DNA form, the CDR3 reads TGTGCCAGCAGGCCGATCCGGGACTGGAACTATGGCTACACCTTC.

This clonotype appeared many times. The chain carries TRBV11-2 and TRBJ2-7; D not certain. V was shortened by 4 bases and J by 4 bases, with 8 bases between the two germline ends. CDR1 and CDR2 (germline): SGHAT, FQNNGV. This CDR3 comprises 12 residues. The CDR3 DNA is TGTGCCAGCAGCTCCCTCCGGTACGAGCAGTACTTC. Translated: CASSSLRYEQYF.

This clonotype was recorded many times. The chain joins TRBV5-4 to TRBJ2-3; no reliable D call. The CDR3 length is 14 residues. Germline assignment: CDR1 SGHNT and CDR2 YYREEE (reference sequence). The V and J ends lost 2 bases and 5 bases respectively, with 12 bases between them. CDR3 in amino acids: CASSFEDPRDTQYF. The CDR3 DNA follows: TGTGCCAGCAGCTTCGAGGACCCGAGAGATACGCAGTATTTT.

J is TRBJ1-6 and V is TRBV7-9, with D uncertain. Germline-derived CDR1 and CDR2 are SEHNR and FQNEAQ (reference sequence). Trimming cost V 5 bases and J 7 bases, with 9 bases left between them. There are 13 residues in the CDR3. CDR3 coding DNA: TGTGCCAGCAGCCCAATCGGGAATTCACCCCTCCACTTT. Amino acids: CASSPIGNSPLHF.

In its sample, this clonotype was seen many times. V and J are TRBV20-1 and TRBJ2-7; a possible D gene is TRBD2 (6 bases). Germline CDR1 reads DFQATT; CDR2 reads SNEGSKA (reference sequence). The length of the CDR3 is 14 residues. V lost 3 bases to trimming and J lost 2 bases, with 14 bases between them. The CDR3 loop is CSASLRAGTYEQYF. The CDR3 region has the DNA TGCAGTGCTAGTCTAAGGGCGGGAACCTACGAGCAGTACTTC.

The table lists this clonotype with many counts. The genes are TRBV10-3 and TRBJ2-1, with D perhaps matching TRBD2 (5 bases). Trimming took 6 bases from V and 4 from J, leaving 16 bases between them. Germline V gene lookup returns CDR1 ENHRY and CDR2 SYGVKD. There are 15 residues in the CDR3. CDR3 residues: CAIRDSSSLYNEQFF. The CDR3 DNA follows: TGTGCCATCAGAGATTCTAGCAGTCTTTACAATGAGCAGTTCTTC.

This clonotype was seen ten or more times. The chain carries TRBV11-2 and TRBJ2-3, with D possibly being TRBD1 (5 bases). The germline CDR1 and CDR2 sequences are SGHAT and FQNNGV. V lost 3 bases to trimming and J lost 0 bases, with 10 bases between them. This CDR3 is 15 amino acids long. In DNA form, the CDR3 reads TGTGCCAGCAGCTTTGGTTACAGGAGCACAGATACGCAGTATTTT. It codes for CASSFGYRSTDTQYF.

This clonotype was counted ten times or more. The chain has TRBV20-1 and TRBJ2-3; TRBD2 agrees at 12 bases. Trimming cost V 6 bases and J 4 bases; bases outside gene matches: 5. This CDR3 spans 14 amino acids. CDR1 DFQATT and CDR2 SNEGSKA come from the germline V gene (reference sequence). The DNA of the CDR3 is TGCAGTGCCAGGGGACTAGCGGGTCCAGATACGCAGTATTTT. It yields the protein CSARGLAGPDTQYF.

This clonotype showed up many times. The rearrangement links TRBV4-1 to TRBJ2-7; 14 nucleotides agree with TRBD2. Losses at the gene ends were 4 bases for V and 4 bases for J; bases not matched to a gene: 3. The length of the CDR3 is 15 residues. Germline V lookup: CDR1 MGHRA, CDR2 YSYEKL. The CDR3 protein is CASSLGLAGVYEQYF. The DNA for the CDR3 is TGCGCCAGCAGCCTGGGACTAGCGGGAGTATACGAGCAGTACTTC.